The source of this TCR beta chain is a study of T cell clones after liver transplantation. About the research overall: Samples came from ITN030ST, which attempted immunosuppression withdrawal within 2 years of liver transplantation. As an antigen-independent comparator, third-party-reactive TCRbeta sequences came from pre-transplant mixed lymphocyte reactions. Subjects received no induction therapy and standard immunosuppression until randomization at 12-24 months post-transplant.

Of note for this clone: Its antigen is unknown.

Trimming removed 1 base from V and 7 bases from J; junction bases left unmatched: 6. The CDR3 contains 15 residues. Germline CDR1 SGHRS, CDR2 YFSETQ. Repertoires were generated with immunoSEQ multiplex PCR, while TCRdb's copy carries only in-frame clones and drops some. The table shows 70,000 to 80,000 clones, with under 95% occurring only once. Study-wide results and caveats: The donor-reactive repertoire was only partly measurable in two subjects, lacking donor cells.

The input for sequencing was CD4+ T cells from blood, taken before liver transplant. The clonotype was recovered from a human donor who received a liver transplant. V usage is TRBV5-1 and J usage is TRBJ1-4; 8 nucleotides line up with TRBD1. The CDR3 sequence is CASSLSRGHGEKLFF. CDR3 DNA sequence: TGCGCCAGCAGCTTGAGCAGGGGGCACGGTGAAAAACTGTTTTTT.